Detailed here is one T cell receptor (beta chain). These data belong to a study of blood T cell repertoires in COVID-19. Study background: From the United States, Italy and Spain came samples of acute and convalescent COVID-19. Sample material is recorded as cDNA or gDNA derived from T cells, B-cell-depleted T cells, or PBMCs.

Here immunoSEQ multiplex PCR was the method, and the copy in TCRdb shows in-frame clones only, minus some. The table includes 130,000 or so clones, roughly 89% detected once. Cohorts were determined from participant-reported clinical history. This CDR3 contains 16 residues. The V and J ends lost 10 bases and 0 bases, in that order; junction bases with no gene match: 12. Germline V gene sequence: CDR1 ENHRY, CDR2 SYGVKD. This receptor was obtained from a woman between 25 and 40 years old who had recovered from COVID-19. The sample taken for sequencing was PBMCs or T cells enriched from blood (not recorded which). The J gene is TRBJ2-1, the V gene TRBV10-3; 7 nucleotides align to TRBD2. In DNA, the CDR3 is TGTGCCACCCGGGGGGAAAGGGCAGACTCCTACAATGAGCAGTTCTTC. Its translation is CATRGERADSYNEQFF.